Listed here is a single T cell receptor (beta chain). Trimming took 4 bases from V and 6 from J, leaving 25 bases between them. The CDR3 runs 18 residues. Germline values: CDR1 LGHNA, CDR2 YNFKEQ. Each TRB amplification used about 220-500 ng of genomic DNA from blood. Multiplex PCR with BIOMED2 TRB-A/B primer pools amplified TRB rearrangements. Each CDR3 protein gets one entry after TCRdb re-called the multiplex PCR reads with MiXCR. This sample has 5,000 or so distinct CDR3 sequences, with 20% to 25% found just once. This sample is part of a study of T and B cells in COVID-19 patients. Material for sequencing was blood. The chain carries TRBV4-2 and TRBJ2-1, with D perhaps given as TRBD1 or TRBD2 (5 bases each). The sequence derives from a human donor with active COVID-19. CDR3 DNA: TGTGCCAGCAGCCGCACCTCCTTATGGGGAGCAAGGGGCAATGAGCAGTTCTTC. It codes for CASSRTSLWGARGNEQFF.